The rows below give T cell receptor beta chains drawn from one sample of a study of shared clonotypes between healthy human individuals. The protocol was immunoSEQ multiplex PCR, while the TCRdb copy is restricted to in-frame clones and leaves out a portion. The table lists fewer than 1.6 million clones, 97% to 99% of them singletons. Source material: naive CD4+ T cells sorted from blood. The receptors were gathered from a young man in good health. CDR3s include the opening cysteine and the closing phenylalanine or tryptophan. A D gene is named only where the DNA matches it firmly. A row's size may be missing; if present it is once, few, many or a size class.

v_call	clone_size	j_call	d_call	cdr3_nt	cdr3_aa
TRBV9	NA	TRBJ1-3	NA	TGTGCCAGCAGCGTAGCTTCGGACTCTGGAAACACCATATATTTT	CASSVASDSGNTIYF
TRBV5-1	NA	TRBJ1-2	TRBD1	TGCGCCAGCAGCTTGGGAGGGGGCAAGACAGGGCCTGGCTACACCTTC	CASSLGGGKTGPGYTF
TRBV5-1	NA	TRBJ2-1	TRBD2	TGCGCCAGCAGCATTCAAGCGGGAGTAGGGTACAATGAGCAGTTCTTC	CASSIQAGVGYNEQFF
TRBV16	NA	TRBJ1-2	NA	TGTGCCAGCAGCCAATTAAGAACAGGAGGCGACTATGGCTACACCTTC	CASSQLRTGGDYGYTF
TRBV5-5	NA	TRBJ1-2	TRBD1	TGTGCCAGCAGCTTCGGTTACAGGGGAGCTAACTATGGCTACACCTTC	CASSFGYRGANYGYTF
TRBV28	NA	TRBJ2-7	NA	TGTGCCAGCAGTTTTCTACAGGGAGGCAATTACGAGCAGTACTTC	CASSFLQGGNYEQYF
TRBV18	NA	TRBJ1-5	TRBD1	TGTGCCAGCTCACCTCTTGACAGGGGGGTGGATCAGCCCCAGCATTTT	CASSPLDRGVDQPQHF
TRBV9	NA	TRBJ2-2	NA	TGTGCCAGCAGCTTCAGACCCGACACCGGGGAGCTGTTTTTT	CASSFRPDTGELFF
TRBV9	NA	TRBJ2-1	NA	TGTGCCAGCAGCGTAGAGGTCGACTCCTACAATGAGCAGTTCTTC	CASSVEVDSYNEQFF
TRBV19	NA	TRBJ1-4	NA	TGTGCCACCACATCAAGGAGGGGGAGCCGGAATGAAAAACTGTTTTTT	CATTSRRGSRNEKLFF
TRBV19	NA	TRBJ2-5	NA	TGTGCCAGTAGTATCCAGCGCTCAGGAGAAGAGACCCAGTACTTC	CASSIQRSGEETQYF
TRBV2	NA	TRBJ2-7	NA	TGTGCCAGCAGGATACAGGGTCCCTCCTACGAGCAGTACTTC	CASRIQGPSYEQYF
TRBV29-1	NA	TRBJ1-2	NA	TGCAGCGTTGAAAAACAGCGAGATGGCTACACCTTC	CSVEKQRDGYTF
TRBV28	NA	TRBJ2-1	NA	TGTGCCAGCAGTTTATCCGCCCTTCCGGCGCAGTTCTTC	CASSLSALPAQFF
TRBV29-1	NA	TRBJ2-2	NA	TGCAGCGTTGCTCCCGGGCCTACGAACACCGGGGAGCTGTTTTTT	CSVAPGPTNTGELFF
TRBV5-4	NA	TRBJ2-5	TRBD2	TGTGCCAGCAGCTCCATAGCGGGACTAGAGACCCAGTACTTC	CASSSIAGLETQYF
TRBV27	NA	TRBJ2-7	TRBD2	TGTGCCAGCAGTTTATTCGCGAGCGGGACCCTCTACGAGCAGTACTTC	CASSLFASGTLYEQYF
TRBV7-7	NA	TRBJ2-5	NA	TGTGCCAGCAGCTTAAATCTAGGGTTGGGAGAGACCCAGTACTTC	CASSLNLGLGETQYF
TRBV5-1	once	TRBJ1-1	NA	TGCGCCAGCGGTCCCGGTGAGTTGCTGAACACTGAAGCTTTCTTT	CASGPGELLNTEAFF
TRBV11-2	NA	TRBJ2-4	NA	TGTGCCAGCAGCTTAGGGGGACACCTTCAGTACTTC	CASSLGGHLQYF
TRBV27	NA	TRBJ2-5	NA	TGTGCCACCCAAGGGGGGGGGAAGGCCCAGTACTTC	CATQGGGKAQYF
TRBV6-4	NA	TRBJ1-1	NA	TGTGCCAGCAGTGTTAAGTCGAACACTGAAGCTTTCTTT	CASSVKSNTEAFF
TRBV27	NA	TRBJ1-3	NA	TGTGCCAGCAGTCCGACGGACTTGAGATCTACGACTGGAAACACCATATATTTT	CASSPTDLRSTTGNTIYF
TRBV6-5	NA	TRBJ2-7	NA	TGTGCCAGCAGTTACGACCCCCGAAGGAGTATCTACGAGCAGTACTTC	CASSYDPRRSIYEQYF
TRBV18	once	TRBJ2-7	TRBD1	TGTGCCAGCTCACCGGATCCTGGGACAGGCGAGCAGTACTTC	CASSPDPGTGEQYF
TRBV5-4	NA	TRBJ2-7	TRBD2	TGTGCCAGCAGCTTGAGTGGGACTACCTACGAGCAGTACTTC	CASSLSGTTYEQYF
TRBV5-1	NA	TRBJ2-3	TRBD2	TGCGCCAGCAGCTACAGCGGGAGGGGGACAGATACGCAGTATTTT	CASSYSGRGTDTQYF
TRBV7-9	NA	TRBJ2-1	NA	TGTGCCAGCAGCTTAACAGGCATCTCCTACAATGAGCAGTTCTTC	CASSLTGISYNEQFF
TRBV29-1	NA	TRBJ1-1	NA	TGCAGCGTTCTGAAGAACACTGAAGCTTTCTTT	CSVLKNTEAFF
TRBV29-1	NA	TRBJ2-1	TRBD1	TGCAGCGTCGGGACAGGGAGTTATCCCGCCCATGGTGAGCAGTTCTTC	CSVGTGSYPAHGEQFF
TRBV28	NA	TRBJ2-2	NA	TGTGCCAGCAGTGGGCCGTCGGACACCGGGGAGCTGTTTTTT	CASSGPSDTGELFF
TRBV10-1	NA	TRBJ2-7	NA	TGCGCCAGCAGTGGAGCTAGATCCTACGAGCAGTACTTC	CASSGARSYEQYF
TRBV7-9	NA	TRBJ2-1	TRBD2	TGTGCCAGCAGCCCCCCGCGGGGGGGAACCTACAATGAGCAGTTCTTC	CASSPPRGGTYNEQFF
TRBV2	NA	TRBJ2-7	TRBD2	TGTGCCAGCAAGCCAGCGGGAGCGGGAGAGCAGTACTTC	CASKPAGAGEQYF
TRBV19	NA	TRBJ2-1	NA	TGTGCCGTGAGAGGCCGACTTCCATACAATGAGCAGTTCTTC	CAVRGRLPYNEQFF
TRBV7-2	NA	TRBJ2-7	TRBD1	TGTGCCAGCAGCCTCAAAGGGACAGGGGCCCCAATCGGGTCCTACGAGCAGTACTTC	CASSLKGTGAPIGSYEQYF
TRBV5-1	NA	TRBJ2-7	TRBD1	TGCGCCAGCAGCTCTGACACCGGGACAGGGTTGGGTGAGCAGTACTTC	CASSSDTGTGLGEQYF
TRBV18	NA	TRBJ2-7	NA	TGTGCCAGCTCACCAGTCTCCCCTAGCGTTACCTACGAGCAGTACTTC	CASSPVSPSVTYEQYF
TRBV19	NA	TRBJ2-6	TRBD1	TGTGCCAGTAGTTCCCACCAGGGGGCCTCTGGGGCCAACGTCCTGACTTTC	CASSSHQGASGANVLTF
TRBV7-2	NA	TRBJ1-1	NA	TGTGCCAGCAGGCTGACCGGCGGGGTGAACACTGAAGCTTTCTTT	CASRLTGGVNTEAFF
TRBV18	NA	TRBJ1-1	NA	TGTGCCAGCTCCCGAGGAGCCGGGACGGGGATGAACACTGAAGCTTTCTTT	CASSRGAGTGMNTEAFF
TRBV28	NA	TRBJ1-5	NA	TGTGCCAGCGTCCTGTCCCCCATCGGGGTTCAGCCCCAGCATTTT	CASVLSPIGVQPQHF
TRBV9	NA	TRBJ2-5	NA	TGTGCCAGCAGCGGCGGGGCTAGCCCCAACCAAGAGACCCAGTACTTC	CASSGGASPNQETQYF
TRBV28	NA	TRBJ1-2	NA	TGTGCCAGCAGTTTGCTCGGGGGGTTAGGCTACACCTTC	CASSLLGGLGYTF
TRBV28	NA	TRBJ2-7	NA	TGTGCCAGCAGTTTTCTCAGGGCCCAAGGCTACGAGCAGTACTTC	CASSFLRAQGYEQYF
TRBV19	NA	TRBJ2-7	TRBD2	TGTGCCAGTATGCTAGCGGGGACCTACGAGCAGTACTTC	CASMLAGTYEQYF
TRBV27	NA	TRBJ2-4	TRBD2	TGTGCCAGCAGTTTATTCGGGGGGAAGGACATTCAGTACTTC	CASSLFGGKDIQYF
TRBV5-1	NA	TRBJ2-1	TRBD2	TGCGCCAGCAGCTCCGGACTAGCGGGAGCCAATGAGCAGTTCTTC	CASSSGLAGANEQFF
TRBV30	NA	TRBJ2-1	NA	TGTGCCTGGAGTGCCCTCCATGGGGGCGGTGAGCAGTTCTTC	CAWSALHGGGEQFF